These 9 T cell receptor beta chains were sequenced from one sample in a study of cytotoxic CD8 clonotypes in ibrutinib-treated CLL. TCRdb's table, derived via immunoSEQ multiplex PCR, lists solely in-frame clones and lacks some. The data contain roughly 160,000 clones, roughly 80% of them singletons. The sample in question was PBMCs, obtained after 24 months of ibrutinib treatment. The source of these receptors is a human donor with chronic lymphocytic leukemia.

V is TRBV5-1 and J is TRBJ2-3; TRBD2 matches 12 bases. CDR1 is SGHRS and CDR2 is YFSETQ in the germline V gene. After removal of 3 bases from V and 4 bases from J, the junction contained 0 bases not matched to a gene. CDR3 length equals 14 residues. Here the CDR3 DNA reads TGCGCCAGCAGCTCTAGCGGGGGGGCAGATACGCAGTATTTT. As protein: CASSSSGGADTQYF.

This clone was counted only a few times. V is TRBV5-1 and J is TRBJ1-4; TRBD1 might be the D (5 bases). Trimming left V 4 bases short and J 5 bases short, with 9 bases between. CDR1 and CDR2 (germline): SGHRS, YFSETQ. CDR3 length: 13 amino acids. DNA of the CDR3: TGCGCCAGCAGCCAGAAGGGGAATGAAAAACTGTTTTTT. As protein: CASSQKGNEKLFF.

This CDR3 is CASSPIGGATSEQYF. The CDR3 DNA reads TGTGCCAGCTCACCAATTGGGGGGGCAACCTCCGAGCAGTACTTC. V is TRBV18 and J is TRBJ2-7; a weak D match, TRBD2 (7 bases). The ends were cut back, 2 bases at V and 6 bases at J, with 17 bases in the middle. Germline V lookup: CDR1 KGHSH, CDR2 LQKENI. CDR3 length: 15 amino acids.

V and J are TRBV7-2 and TRBJ1-3; D not certain. V gave up 1 base and J gave up 2 bases, with 6 bases separating them. Germline assignment: CDR1 SGHTA and CDR2 FQGNSA. The CDR3 length is 14 residues. The CDR3 spells CASSLGQPGNTIYF. The CDR3 DNA sequence: TGTGCCAGCAGCTTAGGTCAGCCTGGAAACACCATATATTTT.

The V and J genes are TRBV14 and TRBJ2-7, with 8 bases matching TRBD2. This CDR3 region has 19 residues. Germline CDR1 SGHDN, CDR2 FVKESK. With 5 bases clipped from V and 2 bases from J, the junction kept 20 bases outside the gene matches. The CDR3 sequence is CASSSSTSGPPHRPYEQYF. In DNA form, the CDR3 reads TGTGCCAGCAGCTCAAGCACTAGCGGACCCCCCCATCGACCCTACGAGCAGTACTTC.

This chain links TRBV30 with TRBJ1-2; tentatively, D is TRBD1 (5 bases). The CDR3 extends over 16 amino acids. The V gene lost 5 bases and the J gene lost 6 bases, with 25 bases spanning the gap. Germline loops: CDR1 GTSNPN, CDR2 SVGIG (reference sequence). This CDR3 is CAWVPPFGGRSDGYTF. The CDR3 DNA reads as TGTGCCTGGGTCCCGCCGTTTGGGGGAAGGTCCGATGGCTACACCTTC.

This rearrangement joins TRBV11-2 to TRBJ2-1, with 8 bases aligning to TRBD2. This CDR3 has 15 amino acids. Looked up from germline, CDR1 is SGHAT and CDR2 is FQNNGV. The V and J ends lost 4 bases and 9 bases, in that order; junction bases with no gene match: 11. CDR3: CASSSIAGRAREQFF. CDR3 DNA sequence: TGTGCCAGCAGCTCTATAGCGGGAAGGGCGCGTGAGCAGTTCTTC.

Remarks on this clone: A junction boundary mismatches the germline segment, possibly from a read error. Other nucleotide sequences in the sample specify the same CDR3. This chain uses TRBV9 with TRBJ1-2, with D maybe TRBD1 (5 bases). From germline, CDR1 is SGDLS and CDR2 YYNGEE. The CDR3 extends over 12 amino acids. CDR3 nucleotides: TGTGCTAGCAGCGGTGCAGGGTTGGGCTACACCTTC. Its translation: CASSGAGLGYTF.

This chain links TRBV9 with TRBJ2-7; D is perhaps TRBD1 (6 bases). V was shortened by 0 bases and J by 0 bases, with 19 bases between the two germline ends. The CDR3 loop spans 18 amino acids. Germline assignment: CDR1 SGDLS and CDR2 YYNGEE. The CDR3 DNA reads TGTGCCAGCAGCGTAGGGGTTTTTGGTTGGGACATCTCCTACGAGCAGTACTTC. This gives the protein CASSVGVFGWDISYEQYF.